A selection of T cell receptor beta chains follows, all from one sample in a study of blood T cell repertoires in COVID-19. The data were produced by immunoSEQ multiplex PCR, yet TCRdb's version contains in-frame clones alone and is incomplete. Of some 100,000 clones in the sample, over 75% were seen once. The sequencing input was peripheral blood. The receptors originated from a woman aged 55-75 years with acute or convalescent COVID-19. The CDR3 runs from the conserved cysteine through the conserved F or W. The D gene is left open where the match is weak. Some rows have no size entry. The others give once, few or many, or a class for an expanded clone.

DNA	CDR3	D	V	size	J
TGTGCCAGCAAACCTACAGGGGGCGCTGGCTACACCTTC	CASKPTGGAGYTF	TRBD1	TRBV25-1	NA	TRBJ1-2
TGTGCCAGCAGTTCTTACAGGGAGACTAACTATGGCTACACCTTC	CASSSYRETNYGYTF	NA	TRBV6-2/TRBV6-3	NA	TRBJ1-2
TGTGCCGTGTACGGGGTAGCGGGAGACCACGAGCAGTACTTC	CAVYGVAGDHEQYF	NA	TRBV21-1	NA	TRBJ2-7
TGTGCCAGCAGTTTTGGGGCCGGAGGGGGCGAAGAGACCCAGTACTTC	CASSFGAGGGEETQYF	NA	TRBV28	NA	TRBJ2-5
TGTGCCAGCAGCCAAGACCTGAATCAGCCCCAGCATTTT	CASSQDLNQPQHF	NA	TRBV3-1/TRBV3-2	few	TRBJ1-5
TGTGCCAGCAGCGCGGGCCCGAACACTGAAGCTTTCTTT	CASSAGPNTEAFF	NA	TRBV7-3	NA	TRBJ1-1
TGTGCCAGCAGTGCGCCGGGGGACTACTATGGCTACACCTTC	CASSAPGDYYGYTF	NA	TRBV25-1	NA	TRBJ1-2
TGTGCCAGCAGTTTAGTAGCTTCCGGGGAGCTGTTTTTT	CASSLVASGELFF	NA	TRBV12-3/TRBV12-4	once	TRBJ2-2
TGTGCCAGCAGCTCCGGCGGAGGAAACACCATATATTTT	CASSSGGGNTIYF	NA	TRBV11-2	NA	TRBJ1-3
TGCGCCAGCAGCGCGGGACAGGGGGGAGAGACCCAGTACTTC	CASSAGQGGETQYF	TRBD1	TRBV5-1	NA	TRBJ2-5
TGTGCCAGCAGTTTATCCCGGCCATGGACTAGCGGTGGCGATGAGCAGTTCTTC	CASSLSRPWTSGGDEQFF	TRBD2	TRBV28	NA	TRBJ2-1
TGTGCCTGTCCCGGGACAGGGAGTGGAAAACTGTTTTTT	CACPGTGSGKLFF	TRBD1	TRBV30	NA	TRBJ1-4
TGTGCCAGCAGCCCGCGAGGGGGACGGACTGAAGCTTTCTTT	CASSPRGGRTEAFF	NA	TRBV3-1/TRBV3-2	NA	TRBJ1-1
TGTGCCAGCCCACAAGAGACCCAGTACTTC	CASPQETQYF	NA	TRBV27	once	TRBJ2-5
TGTGCCAGCAGGAATACACCAACAGGTGAAGCTTTCTTT	CASRNTPTGEAFF	NA	TRBV6-5	NA	TRBJ1-1
TGTGCCAGCAGGACTAGAGCGGACACAGATACGCAGTATTTT	CASRTRADTDTQYF	NA	TRBV11-3	NA	TRBJ2-3
TGTGCCAGCAGCCCCGACAGGCGCAGAACTGAAGCTTTCTTT	CASSPDRRRTEAFF	NA	TRBV7-8	NA	TRBJ1-1
TGTGCCAGTAGGGTAACAGGGCGAAGCAATCAGCCCCAGCATTTT	CASRVTGRSNQPQHF	NA	TRBV19	NA	TRBJ1-5
TGCAGTGCTAGTCACCGAACGAGACAGAGCTCCTACGAGCAGTACTTC	CSASHRTRQSSYEQYF	NA	TRBV20-1	NA	TRBJ2-7
TGTGCCAGCAGAGCCAATAATTCACCCCTCCACTTT	CASRANNSPLHF	NA	TRBV2	once	TRBJ1-6
TGCGCCAGCAGCTTGGACGGGACAAACTATGGCTACACCTTC	CASSLDGTNYGYTF	NA	TRBV5-1	NA	TRBJ1-2
TGTGCCACCAGTGATCCAACGGGGGGGGACACCTCCTCTGGCTACACCTTC	CATSDPTGGDTSSGYTF	NA	TRBV24-1	NA	TRBJ1-2
TGTGCCTGGACCGTAGGAGGGTCTTGGCAGCCCCAGCATTTT	CAWTVGGSWQPQHF	NA	TRBV30	NA	TRBJ1-5
TGTGCCAGCAGCTTAGGGCCAGCGGGGTCCTACAATGAGCAGTTCTTC	CASSLGPAGSYNEQFF	TRBD2	TRBV7-9	few	TRBJ2-1
TGCAGTGCTAGTATGCGATCTATCATCAATGAGCAGTTCTTC	CSASMRSIINEQFF	NA	TRBV20-1	few	TRBJ2-1
TGTGCCAGCAGCTTCGCCGGAGATACGCAGTATTTT	CASSFAGDTQYF	NA	TRBV7-8	NA	TRBJ2-3
TGTGCCTGCTACAGGGATCGGGGAGAAAAACTGTTTTTT	CACYRDRGEKLFF	NA	TRBV30	NA	TRBJ1-4
TGCGCCAGCAGCCAAGTAGTAGTCAGGGCCTACGAGCAGTACTTC	CASSQVVVRAYEQYF	NA	TRBV4-1	few	TRBJ2-7
TGTGCCAGCAGTTCTATGCCCCAAGAGACCCAGTACTTC	CASSSMPQETQYF	NA	TRBV28	NA	TRBJ2-5
TGTGCCAGCAGTGACAGGGGGGTATCAGATACGCAGTATTTT	CASSDRGVSDTQYF	NA	TRBV2	once	TRBJ2-3
TGTGCCAGCATTCCCGTCCCGGGGGGCACCATGAACACTGAAGCTTTCTTT	CASIPVPGGTMNTEAFF	NA	TRBV7-8	once	TRBJ1-1
TGTGCCAGCAGGGAGACAGGGGGCAATCAGCCCCAGCATTTT	CASRETGGNQPQHF	TRBD1	TRBV6-5	NA	TRBJ1-5
TGTGCCAGCTTAGTCAGACAGGGGGCTGGAGATACGCAGTATTTT	CASLVRQGAGDTQYF	TRBD1	TRBV6-5	NA	TRBJ2-3
TGTGCCAGCAGCCTAGCTAACACCGGGGAGCTGTTTTTT	CASSLANTGELFF	NA	TRBV2	NA	TRBJ2-2
TGTGCCAGCACCCCTGCGGGCACCGGGGAGCTGTTTTTT	CASTPAGTGELFF	NA	TRBV27	NA	TRBJ2-2
TGTGCCAGCAGCCATAGTAGAGACAGGGGGTCTCGTCTTGAAGCTTTCTTT	CASSHSRDRGSRLEAFF	TRBD1	TRBV3-1/TRBV3-2	NA	TRBJ1-1
TGCGCCAGCTCCCGGGGTGTGGCTAGCGGGAGAACTACAGATACGCAGTATTTT	CASSRGVASGRTTDTQYF	TRBD2	TRBV5-1	NA	TRBJ2-3
TGCAGCGTAGACAGGGGTCGAAACACCATATATTTT	CSVDRGRNTIYF	TRBD1	TRBV29-1	NA	TRBJ1-3
TGCGCCAGCAGCCGGGGGGAGTCGGCCTACGAGCAGTACTTC	CASSRGESAYEQYF	TRBD2	TRBV5-1	NA	TRBJ2-7
TGTGCCAGCAGACCGGGACAATCGAATGAAAAACTGTTTTTT	CASRPGQSNEKLFF	NA	TRBV6-6	NA	TRBJ1-4
TGTGCCAGCAGCGGACTAGCGGAGAATCCTTACGAGCAGTACTTC	CASSGLAENPYEQYF	TRBD2	TRBV3-1/TRBV3-2	NA	TRBJ2-7
TGTGCCAGAACAGGGTCTAACTATGGCTACACCTTC	CARTGSNYGYTF	NA	TRBV2	NA	TRBJ1-2
TGCGCCAGCAGCCCCTATACCTTCCTCGATGGACAGGAAGTCTACAATGAGCAGTTCTTC	CASSPYTFLDGQEVYNEQFF	TRBD1	TRBV4-1	NA	TRBJ2-1
TGTGCCAGCTCACCTAACAGGGGCGACGAGCAGTACTTC	CASSPNRGDEQYF	TRBD1	TRBV18	NA	TRBJ2-7
TGCGCCAGCAGCACCGGGACTAGCGGGAGGGGGGTAGAGACCCAGTACTTC	CASSTGTSGRGVETQYF	TRBD2	TRBV5-1	NA	TRBJ2-5
TGCGCCAGCAGTGAGGCACAGAACTATGGCTACACCTTC	CASSEAQNYGYTF	NA	TRBV10-1	NA	TRBJ1-2
TGTGCCAGCAGCTCATACCCCAACAGGGGGGGGAGCACTGAAGCTTTCTTT	CASSSYPNRGGSTEAFF	TRBD1	TRBV7-9	NA	TRBJ1-1
TGTGCCAGCAGTGGGACTAGCGGGAGGGTAACCTACAATGAGCAGTTCTTC	CASSGTSGRVTYNEQFF	TRBD2	TRBV6-4	NA	TRBJ2-1
TGTGCCAGCAGGAACGACCCTGGGGGAGGGAACACTGAAGCTTTCTTT	CASRNDPGGGNTEAFF	NA	TRBV2	NA	TRBJ1-1
TGTGCCAGCAGCTTAACGGGAGGTCGTGATGGCTACACCTTC	CASSLTGGRDGYTF	NA	TRBV7-8	NA	TRBJ1-2
TGTGCCAGCAGCGTAGCTACGGCGGGGGGAACAGATACGCAGTATTTT	CASSVATAGGTDTQYF	TRBD2	TRBV9	NA	TRBJ2-3
TGTGCCAGCAGCCAACGGGCAGGGGGCGCGTATGGCTACACCTTC	CASSQRAGGAYGYTF	TRBD1	TRBV3-1/TRBV3-2	few	TRBJ1-2
TGTGCCAGCAGCTTACAACAGGGGTCGGAAGCTTTCTTT	CASSLQQGSEAFF	TRBD1	TRBV7-8	NA	TRBJ1-1
TGCGCCAGCAGCCTGGGACAGGGGGCCCAGCCCCAGCATTTT	CASSLGQGAQPQHF	TRBD1	TRBV5-1	NA	TRBJ1-5